This paragraph covers one TCR beta chain sequence. The data stem from a study of blood T cell repertoires in COVID-19. Study details: Donors in the United States, Italy and Spain gave samples during acute or convalescent COVID-19. T cells, B-cell-depleted T cells, or PBMCs supplied cDNA or gDNA.

Trimming cost V 2 bases and J 1 base, with 4 bases left between them. CDR1 and CDR2 from the germline V gene are SGHTA and FQGNSA. The CDR3 is made up of 13 amino acids. The table came from immunoSEQ multiplex PCR; TCRdb's copy has only in-frame clones and leaves some out. The table lists fewer than 120,000 clones, 85% to 90% of them singletons, with 3% to 4% in the top ten. Sequenced sample: peripheral blood. The chain is built from TRBV7-2 and TRBJ2-3, with D unresolved. The TCR was taken from a woman in her 50s with acute or convalescent COVID-19. The CDR3 nucleotides read TGTGCCAGCAGCTTAAGCCGCACAGATACGCAGTATTTT. It translates to CASSLSRTDTQYF.